A selection of T cell receptor beta chains follows, all from one sample in a study of radiation and T cells in renal cell carcinoma. The protocol was immunoSEQ multiplex PCR, while the TCRdb copy is restricted to in-frame clones and leaves out a portion. The sample holds about 77,000 clones, roughly 85% seen once. The source material was blood, sampled from a patient whose treatment included radiotherapy and nephrectomy. The receptors originated from an older woman with renal cell carcinoma. The CDR3 runs from the conserved cysteine through the conserved F or W. The D gene is left open where the match is weak. Clone size, where shown, is once, few, many, or a class for clones that have expanded.

14	-	-	TRBV15	TRBJ2-7	CATSRDTGRYEQYF	TGTGCCACCAGCAGAGATACAGGGAGGTACGAGCAGTACTTC
17	TRBD1	few	TRBV7-9	TRBJ2-3	CASSLTRTGGLKDTQYF	TGTGCCAGCAGCTTAACGCGGACAGGGGGCTTAAAAGATACGCAGTATTTT
14	-	-	TRBV14	TRBJ2-5	CASSQDMVPGTQYF	TGTGCCAGCAGCCAAGATATGGTCCCCGGGACCCAGTACTTC
14	-	-	TRBV2	TRBJ2-7	CAIIVRRASYEQYF	TGTGCCATCATCGTTAGGCGTGCCTCCTACGAGCAGTACTTC
14	-	-	TRBV6-1	TRBJ1-4	CASSEVGTNEKLFF	TGTGCCAGCAGTGAAGTTGGAACTAATGAAAAACTGTTTTTT
14	-	-	TRBV15	TRBJ1-2	CATSRDVVDYGYTF	TGTGCCACCAGCAGAGATGTGGTTGACTATGGCTACACCTTC
12	-	-	TRBV19	TRBJ1-4	CASSTTNEKLFF	TGTGCCAGTAGTACAACTAATGAAAAACTGTTTTTT
18	-	-	TRBV5-8	TRBJ1-2	CASSLALGTEKSNYGYTF	TGTGCCAGCAGCTTGGCCTTAGGGACGGAGAAGTCTAACTATGGCTACACCTTC
19	TRBD1	-	TRBV11-2	TRBJ2-1	CASSQLTTRQGRMANEQFF	TGTGCCAGCAGTCAGCTAACTACCCGACAGGGGAGGATGGCCAATGAGCAGTTCTTC
12	-	-	TRBV11-3	TRBJ2-2	CASRRRSGELFF	TGTGCCAGCAGGAGGCGGTCCGGGGAGCTGTTTTTT
13	TRBD1	-	TRBV28	TRBJ1-1	CASRRQGAFEAFF	TGTGCCAGCAGACGACAGGGGGCATTTGAAGCTTTCTTT
18	-	-	TRBV12-5	TRBJ2-6	CASGHLDAGQSRANVLTF	TGTGCTAGTGGTCACTTAGATGCAGGACAAAGTCGGGCCAACGTCCTGACTTTC
16	-	-	TRBV4-1	TRBJ2-3	CASSQGQISLTDTQYF	TGCGCCAGCAGCCAAGGTCAGATCTCCCTCACAGATACGCAGTATTTT
17	-	once	TRBV4-1	TRBJ1-2	CASSQGLLTGANYGYTF	TGCGCCAGCAGCCAAGGTCTTCTCACAGGAGCTAACTATGGCTACACCTTC
18	TRBD1	many	TRBV7-3	TRBJ1-5	CASSLIFQSAGGNQPQHF	TGTGCCAGCAGCTTAATTTTCCAATCGGCAGGGGGGAATCAGCCCCAGCATTTT
14	-	-	TRBV4-1	TRBJ2-7	CASSQVSTSYEQYF	TGCGCCAGCAGCCAAGTTTCCACCTCCTACGAGCAGTACTTC
16	TRBD2	-	TRBV19	TRBJ2-1	CASRRLAGGSYNEQFF	TGTGCCAGTAGACGACTAGCGGGAGGCTCCTACAATGAGCAGTTCTTC